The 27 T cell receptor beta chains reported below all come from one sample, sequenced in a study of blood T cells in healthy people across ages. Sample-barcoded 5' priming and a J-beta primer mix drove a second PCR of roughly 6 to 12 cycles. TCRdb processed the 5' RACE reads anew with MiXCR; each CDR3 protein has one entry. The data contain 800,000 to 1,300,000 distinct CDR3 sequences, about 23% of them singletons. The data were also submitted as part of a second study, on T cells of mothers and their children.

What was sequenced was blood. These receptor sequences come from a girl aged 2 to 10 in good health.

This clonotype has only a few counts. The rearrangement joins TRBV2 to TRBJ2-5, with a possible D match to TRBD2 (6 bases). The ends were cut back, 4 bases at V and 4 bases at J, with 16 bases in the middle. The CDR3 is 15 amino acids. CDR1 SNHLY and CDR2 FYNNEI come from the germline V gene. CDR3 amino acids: CASSGLDLGGETQYF. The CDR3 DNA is TGTGCCAGCAGTGGACTAGACTTGGGCGGAGAGACCCAGTACTTC.

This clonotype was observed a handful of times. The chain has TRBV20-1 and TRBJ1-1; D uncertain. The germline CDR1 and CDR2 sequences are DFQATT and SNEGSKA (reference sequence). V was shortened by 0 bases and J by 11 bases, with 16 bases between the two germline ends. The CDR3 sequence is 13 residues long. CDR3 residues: CSARDKLHVTAFF. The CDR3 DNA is TGCAGTGCTAGAGATAAGCTCCACGTTACGGCTTTCTTT.

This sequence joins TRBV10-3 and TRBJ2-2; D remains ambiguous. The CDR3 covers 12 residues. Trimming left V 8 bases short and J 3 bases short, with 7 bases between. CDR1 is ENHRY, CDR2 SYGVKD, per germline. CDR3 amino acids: CAIRRDTGELFF. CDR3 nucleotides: TGTGCCATCCGTCGGGACACCGGGGAGCTGTTTTTT.

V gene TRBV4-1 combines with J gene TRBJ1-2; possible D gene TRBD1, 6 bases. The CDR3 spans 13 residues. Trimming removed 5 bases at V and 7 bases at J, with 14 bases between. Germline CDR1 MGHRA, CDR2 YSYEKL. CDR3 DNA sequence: TGCGCCAGCAGCTACCCGGGGGCGCGTGGCTACACCTTC. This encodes CASSYPGARGYTF.

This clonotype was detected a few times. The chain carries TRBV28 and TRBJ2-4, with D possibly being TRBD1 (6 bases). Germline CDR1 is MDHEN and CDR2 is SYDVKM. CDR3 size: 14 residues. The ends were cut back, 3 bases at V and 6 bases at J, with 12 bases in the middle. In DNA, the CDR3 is TGTGCCAGCAGTTTTCAGGGGTGGGGAAACATTCAGTACTTC. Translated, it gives CASSFQGWGNIQYF.

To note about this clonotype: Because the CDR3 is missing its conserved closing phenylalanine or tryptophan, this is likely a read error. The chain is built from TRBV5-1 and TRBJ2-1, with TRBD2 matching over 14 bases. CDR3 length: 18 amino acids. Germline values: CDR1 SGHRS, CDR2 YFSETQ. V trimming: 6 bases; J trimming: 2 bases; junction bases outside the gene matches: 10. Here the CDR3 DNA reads TGCGCCAGCACATCGGGACTAGCGGGAGTCGGCACCTACAATGAGCAGTTCCTC. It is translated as CASTSGLAGVGTYNEQFL.

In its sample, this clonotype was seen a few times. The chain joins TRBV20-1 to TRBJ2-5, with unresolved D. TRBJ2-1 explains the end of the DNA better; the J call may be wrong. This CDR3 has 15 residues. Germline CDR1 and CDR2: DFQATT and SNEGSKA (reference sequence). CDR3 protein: CSARDQDGTYNEQFF. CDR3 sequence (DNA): TGCAGTGCTAGAGATCAGGACGGTACCTACAATGAGCAGTTCTTC.

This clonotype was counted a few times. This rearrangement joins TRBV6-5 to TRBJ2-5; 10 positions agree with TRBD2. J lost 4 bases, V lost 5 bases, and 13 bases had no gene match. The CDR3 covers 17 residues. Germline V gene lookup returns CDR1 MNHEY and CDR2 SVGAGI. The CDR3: CASSHEREGRLRETQYF. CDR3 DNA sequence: TGTGCCAGCAGTCACGAGCGGGAGGGCCGGTTGAGAGAGACCCAGTACTTC.

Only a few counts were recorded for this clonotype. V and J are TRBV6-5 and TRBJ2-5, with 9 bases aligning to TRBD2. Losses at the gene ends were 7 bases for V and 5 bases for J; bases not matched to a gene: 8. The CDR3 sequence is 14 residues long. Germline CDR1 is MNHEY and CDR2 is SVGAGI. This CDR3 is CASKVAGGRETQYF. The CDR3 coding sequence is TGTGCCAGCAAGGTGGCGGGGGGGAGGGAGACCCAGTACTTC.

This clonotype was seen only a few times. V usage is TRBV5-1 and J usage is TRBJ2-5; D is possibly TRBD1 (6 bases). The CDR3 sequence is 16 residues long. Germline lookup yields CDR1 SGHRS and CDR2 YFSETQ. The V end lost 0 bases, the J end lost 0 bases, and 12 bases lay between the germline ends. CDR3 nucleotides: TGCGCCAGCAGCTTGGGTAGGGACACATACCAAGAGACCCAGTACTTC. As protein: CASSLGRDTYQETQYF.

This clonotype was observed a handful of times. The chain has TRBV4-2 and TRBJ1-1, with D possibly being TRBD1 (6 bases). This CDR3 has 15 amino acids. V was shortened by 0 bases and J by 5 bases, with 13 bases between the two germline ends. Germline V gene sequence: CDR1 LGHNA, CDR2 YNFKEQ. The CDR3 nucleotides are TGTGCCAGCAGCCAAGACCCACAGGGACGGACTGAAGCTTTCTTT. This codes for CASSQDPQGRTEAFF.

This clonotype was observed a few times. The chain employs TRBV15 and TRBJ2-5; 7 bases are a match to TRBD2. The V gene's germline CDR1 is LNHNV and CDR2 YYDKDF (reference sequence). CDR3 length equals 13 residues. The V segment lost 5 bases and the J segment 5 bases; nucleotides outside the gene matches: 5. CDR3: CATSRGGWETQYF. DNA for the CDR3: TGTGCCACCAGCCGGGGAGGGTGGGAGACCCAGTACTTC.

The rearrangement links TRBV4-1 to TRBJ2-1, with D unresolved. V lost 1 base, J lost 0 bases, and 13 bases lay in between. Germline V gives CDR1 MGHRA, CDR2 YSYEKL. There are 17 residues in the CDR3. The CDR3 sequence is CASSQVPAKSSYNEQFF. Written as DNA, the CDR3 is TGCGCCAGCAGCCAAGTCCCGGCCAAGAGCTCCTACAATGAGCAGTTCTTC.

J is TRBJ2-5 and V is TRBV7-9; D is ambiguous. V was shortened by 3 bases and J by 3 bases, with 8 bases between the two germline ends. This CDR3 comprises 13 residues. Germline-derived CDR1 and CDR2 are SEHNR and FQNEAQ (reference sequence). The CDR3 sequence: CASSFQLKETQYF. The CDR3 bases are TGTGCCAGCAGCTTCCAACTAAAAGAGACCCAGTACTTC.

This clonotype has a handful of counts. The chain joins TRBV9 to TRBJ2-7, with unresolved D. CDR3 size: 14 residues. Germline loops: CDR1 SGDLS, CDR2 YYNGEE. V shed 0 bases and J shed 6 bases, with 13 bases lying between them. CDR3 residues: CASSVDGSFGEQYF. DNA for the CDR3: TGTGCCAGCAGCGTAGATGGCAGTTTTGGCGAGCAGTACTTC. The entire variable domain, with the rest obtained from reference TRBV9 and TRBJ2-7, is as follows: DSGVTQTPKHLITATGQRVTLRCSPRSGDLSVYWYQQSLDQGLQFLIQYYNGEERAKGNILERFSAQQFPDLHSELNLSSLELGDSALYFCASSVDGSFGEQYFGPGTRLTVT.

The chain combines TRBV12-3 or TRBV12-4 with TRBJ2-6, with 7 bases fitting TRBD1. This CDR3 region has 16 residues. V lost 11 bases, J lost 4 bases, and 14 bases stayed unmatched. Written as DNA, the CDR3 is TGTGCCGCTACGACAGGGTTTAATGACGGGGCCAACGTCCTGACTTTC. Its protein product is CAATTGFNDGANVLTF.

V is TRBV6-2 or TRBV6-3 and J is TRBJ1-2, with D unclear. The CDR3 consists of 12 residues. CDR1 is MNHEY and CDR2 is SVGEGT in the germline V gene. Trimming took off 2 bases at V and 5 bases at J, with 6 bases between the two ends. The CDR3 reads CASSYHGYGYTF. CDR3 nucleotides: TGTGCCAGCAGTTACCACGGTTATGGCTACACCTTC.

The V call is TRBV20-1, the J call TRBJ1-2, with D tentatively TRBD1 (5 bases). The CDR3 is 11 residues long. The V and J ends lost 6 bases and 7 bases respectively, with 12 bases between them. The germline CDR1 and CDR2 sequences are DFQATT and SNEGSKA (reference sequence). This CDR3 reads CSAPRQGGYTF. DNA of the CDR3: TGCAGTGCCCCAAGGCAGGGTGGCTACACCTTC.

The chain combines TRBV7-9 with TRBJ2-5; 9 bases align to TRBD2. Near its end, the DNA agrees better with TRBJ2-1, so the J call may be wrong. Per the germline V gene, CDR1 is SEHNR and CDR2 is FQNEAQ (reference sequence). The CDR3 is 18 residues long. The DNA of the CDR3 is TGTGCCAGCATCAAGGACGAGCGGGGGGCGAGTCTTTACAATGAGCAGTTCTTC. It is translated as CASIKDERGASLYNEQFF.

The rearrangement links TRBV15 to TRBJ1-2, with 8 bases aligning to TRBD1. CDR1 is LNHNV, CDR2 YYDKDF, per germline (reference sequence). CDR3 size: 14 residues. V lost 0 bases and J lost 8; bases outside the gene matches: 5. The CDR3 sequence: CATSREAGGRGYTF. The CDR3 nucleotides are TGTGCCACCAGCAGAGAAGCAGGGGGCCGAGGCTACACCTTC.

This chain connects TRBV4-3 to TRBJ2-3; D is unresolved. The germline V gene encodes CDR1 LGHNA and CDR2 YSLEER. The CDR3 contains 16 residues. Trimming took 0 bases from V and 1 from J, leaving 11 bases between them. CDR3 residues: CASSQDRWVGTDTQYF. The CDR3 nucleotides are TGCGCCAGCAGCCAAGATCGGTGGGTCGGCACAGATACGCAGTATTTT.

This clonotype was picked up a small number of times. This CDR3 is CASSLGHTAGQETQYF. The CDR3 nucleotides read TGTGCCAGCAGTTTGGGGCATACCGCGGGGCAAGAGACCCAGTACTTC. The rearrangement joins TRBV12-3 or TRBV12-4 to TRBJ2-5; the D gene is possibly TRBD2 (6 bases). The V gene lost 3 bases and the J gene lost 2 bases, with 16 bases spanning the gap. CDR3 length: 16 amino acids.

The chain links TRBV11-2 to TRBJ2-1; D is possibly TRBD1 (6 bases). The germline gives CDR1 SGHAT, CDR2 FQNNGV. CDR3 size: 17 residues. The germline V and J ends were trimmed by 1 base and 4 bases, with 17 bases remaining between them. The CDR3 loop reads CASSLAGAGQTYNEQFF. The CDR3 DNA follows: TGTGCCAGCAGCTTAGCGGGCGCCGGACAGACATACAATGAGCAGTTCTTC.

CDR3 sequence (DNA): TGTGCCAGCAGTACGGACAGGGGGCAGTCCGGGGAGCTGTTTTTT. Its translation is CASSTDRGQSGELFF. The chain joins TRBV12-3 or TRBV12-4 to TRBJ2-2; 11 positions agree with TRBD1. V was pared by 5 bases and J by 6 bases, with 5 bases of the junction left unmatched. The CDR3 covers 15 residues.

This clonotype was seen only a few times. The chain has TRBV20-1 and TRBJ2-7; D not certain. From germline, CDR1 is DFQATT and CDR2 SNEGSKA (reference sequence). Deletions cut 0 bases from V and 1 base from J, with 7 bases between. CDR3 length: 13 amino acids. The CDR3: CSAREGGSYEQYF. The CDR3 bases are TGCAGTGCTAGAGAAGGCGGATCCTACGAGCAGTACTTC.

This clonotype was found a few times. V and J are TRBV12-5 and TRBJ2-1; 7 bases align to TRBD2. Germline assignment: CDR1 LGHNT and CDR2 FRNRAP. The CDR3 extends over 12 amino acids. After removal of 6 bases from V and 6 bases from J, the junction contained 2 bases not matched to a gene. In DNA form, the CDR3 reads TGTGCTAGTGGCTCTAGCGGCAATGAGCAGTTCTTC. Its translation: CASGSSGNEQFF. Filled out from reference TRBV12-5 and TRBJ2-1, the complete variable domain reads DARVTQTPRHKVTEMGQEVTMRCQPILGHNTVFWYRQTMMQGLELLAYFRNRAPLDDSGMPKDRFSAEMPDATLATLKIQPSEPRDSAVYFCASGSSGNEQFFGPGTRLTVL.

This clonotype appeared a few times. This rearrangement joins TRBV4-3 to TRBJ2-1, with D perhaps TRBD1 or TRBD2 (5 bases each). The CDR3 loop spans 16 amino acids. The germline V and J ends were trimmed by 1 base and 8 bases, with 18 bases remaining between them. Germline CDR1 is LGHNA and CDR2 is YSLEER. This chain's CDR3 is CASSQGPRLLGDEQFF. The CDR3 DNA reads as TGCGCCAGCAGCCAAGGCCCGAGACTACTGGGGGATGAGCAGTTCTTC.